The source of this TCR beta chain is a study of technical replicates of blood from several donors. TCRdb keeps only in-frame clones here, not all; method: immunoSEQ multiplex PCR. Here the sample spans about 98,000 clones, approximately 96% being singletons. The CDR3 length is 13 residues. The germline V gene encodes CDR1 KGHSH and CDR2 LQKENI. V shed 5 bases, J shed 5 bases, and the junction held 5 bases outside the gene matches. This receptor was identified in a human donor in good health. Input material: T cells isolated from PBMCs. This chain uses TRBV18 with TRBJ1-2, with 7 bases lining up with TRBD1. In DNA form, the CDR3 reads TGTGCCAGCTCAGACAGGGCGGATTATGGCTACACCTTC. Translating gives CASSDRADYGYTF.